The 12 T cell receptor beta chains in this list originate from one sample, sequenced in a study of T cells in Graves' hyperthyroidism and ophthalmopathy. RNA transcripts served as the template for amplifying TCR beta CDR3 regions. TCR CDR3 regions were first amplified by RT-PCR with HTBI primers. From the multiplex PCR reads, TCRdb called clonotypes with MiXCR, one entry per CDR3 protein. Of around 520,000 distinct CDR3 sequences in the sample, approximately 15% are singletons; the top ten hold around 14%. Sequencing was done on a sample of blood. The receptors come from a woman in her 40s with Graves' hyperthyroidism.

The sample holds a few counts of this clonotype. The chain is built from TRBV20-1 and TRBJ2-7; D unresolved. The CDR3 runs 14 residues. Germline lookup yields CDR1 DFQATT and CDR2 SNEGSKA (reference sequence). V lost 3 bases, J lost 7 bases, and 19 bases lay in between. In DNA, the CDR3 is TGCAGTGCTAGCGTTTTAGCCGCGCGAGGTGAGCAGTACTTC. This translates into CSASVLAARGEQYF.

The rearrangement joins TRBV7-3 to TRBJ1-1; no clear D gene. Germline CDR1 SGHTA, CDR2 FQGTGA. This CDR3 has 14 residues. The V end lost 5 bases, the J end lost 4 bases, and 14 bases lay between the germline ends. The CDR3 region has the DNA TGTGCCAGCAGCCCAACCGTGAGTGGCACTGAAGCTTTCTTT. It codes for CASSPTVSGTEAFF.

There are many counts of this clonotype. A read error may account for a junction end that differs from germline. This chain uses TRBV7-7 with TRBJ2-1; D is unresolved. The CDR3 loop spans 13 amino acids. Germline V gives CDR1 SSHAT, CDR2 FNYEAQ (reference sequence). The CDR3 protein is CASSLSPLGEQFF. Written as DNA, the CDR3 is TGTGCTAGCAGCCTGAGTCCCCTAGGTGAGCAGTTCTTC. Looking up the rest from reference TRBV7-7 and TRBJ2-1 gives the full variable domain: GAGVSQSPRYKVTKRGQDVTLRCDPISSHATLYWYQQALGQGPEFLTYFNYEAQPDKSGLPSDRFSAERPEGSISTLTIQRTEQRDSAMYRCASSLSPLGEQFFGPGTRLTVL.

This clonotype was counted between two and nine times. V gene TRBV25-1 combines with J gene TRBJ2-2; the match to TRBD1 covers 7 bases. The germline CDR1 and CDR2 sequences are MGHDK and SYGVNS. J was trimmed by 1 base and V by 4 bases; bases with no gene match: 6. CDR3 size: 16 residues. The CDR3 nucleotides are TGTGCCAGCAGTGGCTTCGGGGACAGGAACACCGGGGAGCTGTTTTTT. Its protein product is CASSGFGDRNTGELFF.

Ten or more counts support this clonotype. The rearrangement joins TRBV24-1 to TRBJ1-5; 10 positions match TRBD1. The CDR3 spans 16 residues. The ends lost 4 bases at V and 6 bases at J; junction bases unmatched: 8. Germline lookup yields CDR1 KGHDR and CDR2 SFDVKD. The CDR3 coding sequence is TGTGCCACCAGTGACCGGGACAGGGGTGGGGGTCAGCCCCAGCATTTT. Amino acid sequence: CATSDRDRGGGQPQHF.

The V and J genes are TRBV3-1 and TRBJ2-7; D not certain. Germline CDR1 is LGHDT and CDR2 is YNNKEL (reference sequence). The germline V and J ends were trimmed by 4 bases and 2 bases, with 12 bases remaining between them. The CDR3 contains 14 residues. CDR3 nucleotide sequence: TGTGCCAGCAGCCGGAGCCCCCCTACCTACGAGCAGTACTTC. It encodes CASSRSPPTYEQYF.

V is TRBV11-2 and J is TRBJ1-5; TRBD1 is a possible D gene (5 bases). Germline V gives CDR1 SGHAT, CDR2 FQNNGV. This CDR3 contains 15 residues. V lost 2 bases and J 6 bases, leaving 14 bases between the germline ends. The CDR3 DNA is TGTGCCAGCAGCTTACAGGCCGGGACCAGTCAGCCCCAGCATTTT. Encoded protein: CASSLQAGTSQPQHF.

This chain uses TRBV2 with TRBJ1-1; weak D call: TRBD1 (6 bases). V lost 2 bases to trimming and J lost 1 base, with 11 bases between them. Germline V gene lookup returns CDR1 SNHLY and CDR2 FYNNEI. The CDR3 is 15 amino acids. The CDR3, as DNA: TGTGCCAGCAGTGAACGGCAGGGGCCGAACACTGAAGCTTTCTTT. Translation gives CASSERQGPNTEAFF.

This clonotype was detected ten times or more. V and J are TRBV5-5 and TRBJ2-5, with D possibly matching TRBD1 (6 bases). This CDR3 region has 14 residues. V lost 4 bases and J lost 5, with 15 bases in between. Germline loops: CDR1 SGHKS, CDR2 YYEKEE (reference sequence). The CDR3 here is CASSQGQRSETQYF. The CDR3 region has the DNA TGTGCCAGCAGCCAAGGACAGAGATCTGAGACCCAGTACTTC.

This clonotype has more than one count but fewer than ten. This chain joins TRBV19 and TRBJ1-2; 7 bases are shared with TRBD1. This CDR3 spans 15 amino acids. Germline V gene sequence: CDR1 LNHDA, CDR2 SQIVND (reference sequence). The trim removed 5 bases at V and 4 bases at J, leaving 10 bases unmatched. The CDR3 reads CASSGEAGTVYGYTF. The CDR3 coding sequence is TGTGCCAGTAGTGGGGAAGCCGGGACAGTCTATGGCTACACCTTC.

This clonotype was found a few times. The chain uses TRBV7-9 and TRBJ2-1; the D is unclear. The CDR3 spans 14 residues. The V and J ends lost 5 bases and 6 bases respectively, with 14 bases between them. Germline V gene sequence: CDR1 SEHNR, CDR2 FQNEAQ (reference sequence). CDR3: CASSQSGLSNEQFF. The CDR3 nucleotides read TGTGCCAGCAGCCAGTCCGGGCTAAGCAATGAGCAGTTCTTC.

This chain uses TRBV5-6 with TRBJ2-1; TRBD2 is a possible D gene (5 bases). CDR1 and CDR2 from the germline V gene are SGHDT and YYEEEE. This CDR3 comprises 17 residues. Deletions cut 1 base from V and 8 bases from J, with 22 bases between. This CDR3 reads CASSLQIISLAGDEQFF. The CDR3 DNA reads TGTGCCAGCAGCTTGCAGATAATAAGCCTAGCTGGTGATGAGCAGTTCTTC.